One T cell receptor (beta chain) is described in this entry. The antigen is unknown. Sequenced by immunoSEQ multiplex PCR; TCRdb stores in-frame clones only, minus some. The data show approximately 52,000 clones, with 85% to 90% seen just once and roughly 2.8% held by the top ten. The V gene's germline CDR1 is SGDLS and CDR2 YYNGEE. V was trimmed by 1 base and J by 8 bases, leaving 16 bases between them. CDR3 length equals 15 residues. The record originates from a study of T cells after posttransplantation cyclophosphamide. Study observations and caveats: Later post-transplant blood repertoires were often dominated by donor CD8+ memory clones. Skin or GI-infiltrating T cells shared few TRB sequences with blood. Recipient CMV seropositivity and CMV reactivation strongly tracked TRB clonality.

This TCR derives from a man aged 25-40 years with a blood cancer, CMV-positive, and with a related stem cell donor. The chain couples TRBV9 to TRBJ2-1, with D possibly being TRBD2 (6 bases). The material sequenced was PBMCs. The chain's CDR3 is CASSVYGRSQDEQFF. In DNA, the CDR3 is TGTGCCAGCAGCGTATACGGGAGAAGTCAAGATGAGCAGTTCTTC.